These 32 T cell receptor beta chains share one sample of origin, sequenced in a study of blood T cell repertoires in COVID-19. Data came from immunoSEQ multiplex PCR; TCRdb stores just in-frame clones and leaves some out. The sample has about 150,000 clones; more than 60% are singletons. The sequenced sample was peripheral blood. These receptor sequences come from a man between 50 and 59 years old with acute or convalescent COVID-19.

This chain links TRBV3-1 (or the pseudogene TRBV3-2) with TRBJ2-7, with 10 bases that match TRBD2. Germline V gene sequence: CDR1 LGHDT, CDR2 YNNKEL (reference sequence). The CDR3 covers 14 residues. V was pared by 4 bases and J by 5 bases, with 5 bases of the junction left unmatched. Written as DNA, the CDR3 is TGTGCCAGCAGCCGTACTAGCGGGGTCAACGAGCAGTACTTC. Its protein product is CASSRTSGVNEQYF.

The chain links TRBV7-8 to TRBJ2-5, with 15 bases aligning to TRBD2. Germline CDR1 is SGHVS and CDR2 is FQNEAQ. The V and J ends lost 3 bases and 5 bases, in that order; junction bases with no gene match: 4. This CDR3 has 16 amino acids. The CDR3 coding sequence is TGTGCCAGCAGCTTCGGGACTAGCGGGGGGAGGGAGACCCAGTACTTC. Translation: CASSFGTSGGRETQYF. The variable domain in full, completed from reference TRBV7-8 and TRBJ2-5, reads GAGVSQSPRYKVAKRGQDVALRCDPISGHVSLFWYQQALGQGPEFLTYFQNEAQLDKSGLPSDRFFAERPEGSVSTLKIQRTQQEDSAVYLCASSFGTSGGRETQYFGPGTRLLVL.

The V gene is TRBV4-2, the J gene TRBJ1-2; 9 bases align to TRBD1. With V trimmed by 4 bases and J by 7 bases, 10 bases remained unmatched. CDR3 length equals 15 residues. CDR1 is LGHNA, CDR2 YNFKEQ, per germline. The CDR3 sequence: CASSPEGGQGRGYTF. The CDR3, as DNA: TGTGCCAGCAGCCCCGAAGGGGGACAGGGACGTGGCTACACCTTC.

The gene calls are TRBV29-1 and TRBJ1-2; 7 positions agree with TRBD1. Germline values: CDR1 SQVTM, CDR2 ANQGSEA. V shed 6 bases and J 8 bases; nucleotides not matched to a gene: 12. This CDR3 is 13 amino acids long. The CDR3 is CSVDRDQDGGYTF. CDR3 in DNA: TGCAGCGTCGACAGGGATCAGGACGGGGGCTACACCTTC.

The chain combines TRBV19 with TRBJ2-6; D is uncertain. The CDR3 runs 17 residues. Trimming pared 1 base from V and 0 bases from J, leaving 10 bases between. The germline V gene encodes CDR1 LNHDA and CDR2 SQIVND (reference sequence). CDR3 amino acids: CASSIAAGPSGANVLTF. The CDR3 DNA reads as TGTGCCAGTAGTATAGCGGCTGGGCCCTCTGGGGCCAACGTCCTGACTTTC.

The chain carries TRBV21-1 and TRBJ2-1; the tabulated D call, TRBD2, remains unverified against the DNA. TRBV21-1 is termed a pseudogene. The CDR3 extends over 16 amino acids. DNA of the CDR3: TGTGCCAGCAGCAAACGTACCCGGGACTTGCTCAATGAGCAGTTCTTC. It yields the protein CASSKRTRDLLNEQFF.

The rearrangement uses TRBV27 and TRBJ2-7; 9 bases fit TRBD1. CDR1 and CDR2 (germline): MNHEY, SMNVEV (reference sequence). Trimming took 5 bases from V and 7 from J; bases not matched to a gene: 12. The CDR3 extends over 15 amino acids. The CDR3 region is CASSRPGQGSREQYF. CDR3 DNA sequence: TGTGCCAGCAGTCGACCGGGACAGGGATCGAGGGAGCAGTACTTC.

The CDR3 sequence: CASSPGQGRDEQYF. CDR3 coding DNA: TGTGCCAGCAGCCCCGGACAGGGCAGGGACGAGCAGTACTTC. The chain links TRBV4-2 to TRBJ2-7, with 8 bases that match TRBD1. Germline V lookup: CDR1 LGHNA, CDR2 YNFKEQ. CDR3 length: 14 amino acids. Germline trimming cut 4 bases from V and 5 bases from J; bases unmatched to any gene: 7.

The chain couples TRBV5-6 to TRBJ1-2; TRBD1 aligns across 7 bases. The V gene's germline CDR1 is SGHDT and CDR2 YYEEEE. The CDR3 runs to 15 residues. V trimming: 4 bases; J trimming: 4 bases; junction bases outside the gene matches: 10. The CDR3: CASSTPTTGSYGYTF. The CDR3 DNA reads as TGTGCCAGCAGCACACCTACGACAGGGAGCTATGGCTACACCTTC.

This clone came up a few times. This rearrangement joins TRBV18 to TRBJ1-6, with D perhaps matching TRBD1 (6 bases). The CDR3 consists of 14 residues. Germline CDR1 is KGHSH and CDR2 is LQKENI. V lost 3 bases to trimming and J lost 8 bases, with 11 bases between them. Written as DNA, the CDR3 is TGTGCCAGCTCACCGCAGGGGAGTCATTCACCCCTCCACTTT. It specifies CASSPQGSHSPLHF.

The chain has TRBV30 and TRBJ1-4, with 8 bases aligning to TRBD1. The junction had 10 bases not matched to a gene; V was cut back by 5 bases and J by 8 bases. The germline V gene has CDR1 GTSNPN and CDR2 SVGIG (reference sequence). This CDR3 has 14 residues. The CDR3 DNA reads as TGTGCCTGGGACACAGGGGGAAGGGGGGAAAAACTGTTTTTT. This sequence encodes CAWDTGGRGEKLFF. The full variable domain, in which reference TRBV30 and TRBJ1-4 provide the parts outside the CDR3, is SQTIHQWPATLVQPVGSPLSLECTVEGTSNPNLYWYRQAAGRGLQLLFYSVGIGQISSEVPQNLSASRPQDRQFILSSKKLLLSDSGFYLCAWDTGGRGEKLFFGSGTQLSVL.

V gene TRBV7-8 combines with J gene TRBJ2-7, with a possible D match to TRBD2 (6 bases). CDR1 is SGHVS and CDR2 is FQNEAQ in the germline V gene. V lost 7 bases to trimming and J lost 2 bases, with 15 bases between them. CDR3 length equals 14 residues. The DNA for the CDR3 is TGTGCCAGCACCCAAAGGAGGGTAGCCTACGAGCAGTACTTC. This codes for CASTQRRVAYEQYF.

As regards this clone: This specimen includes other DNA sequences encoding the same CDR3. The CDR3 DNA is TGTGCCAGCAGCCTCTGGACAGCAACTAATGAAAAACTGTTTTTT. Its translation is CASSLWTATNEKLFF. The rearrangement links TRBV7-9 to TRBJ1-4; D might be TRBD1 (6 bases). The length of the CDR3 is 15 residues. CDR1 and CDR2 (germline): SEHNR, FQNEAQ (reference sequence). The V and J ends lost 5 bases and 0 bases respectively, with 10 bases between them.

The gene calls are TRBV29-1 and TRBJ2-5; 7 bases match TRBD2. The length of the CDR3 is 13 residues. Germline V gene lookup returns CDR1 SQVTM and CDR2 ANQGSEA. V lost 8 bases to trimming and J lost 2 bases; unmatched junction nucleotides: 8. CDR3 protein: CSFFGGTQETQYF. The CDR3 bases are TGCAGCTTCTTCGGGGGGACGCAAGAGACCCAGTACTTC.

A word on this clone: The sample has other DNA sequences that encode this CDR3 too. V and J are TRBV3-1 (or the pseudogene TRBV3-2) and TRBJ1-1; D not certain. The germline CDR1 and CDR2 sequences are LGHDT and YNNKEL (reference sequence). V was clipped by 1 base and J by 0 bases, with 6 bases between them. The CDR3 runs to 14 residues. This chain's CDR3 is CASSQGQMNTEAFF. The CDR3 nucleotides read TGTGCCAGCAGCCAAGGGCAGATGAACACTGAAGCTTTCTTT.

This clone has just a few counts. The chain joins TRBV30 to TRBJ1-6; weak D call: TRBD1 (5 bases). V shed 0 bases and J shed 7 bases, with 13 bases lying between them. The CDR3 has 15 residues. CDR1 is GTSNPN and CDR2 is SVGIG in the germline V gene (reference sequence). The CDR3 region has the DNA TGTGCCTGGAGTGTAAAGGGGATTGGCAATTCACCCCTCCACTTT. It translates to CAWSVKGIGNSPLHF.

The chain is built from TRBV30 and TRBJ1-3; a weak D match, TRBD1 (6 bases). V was cut by 0 bases and J by 6 bases, with 12 bases left in between. The CDR3 is 14 residues long. The germline V gene encodes CDR1 GTSNPN and CDR2 SVGIG (reference sequence). The CDR3 DNA sequence: TGTGCCTGGAGTGTACAGGGAAGAGTAAACACCATATATTTT. This translates into CAWSVQGRVNTIYF.

The chain joins TRBV19 to TRBJ2-5; 7 bases are a match to TRBD2. V lost 6 bases and J lost 1; bases outside the gene matches: 8. Germline V gives CDR1 LNHDA, CDR2 SQIVND (reference sequence). The CDR3 extends over 15 amino acids. CDR3 sequence: CASSPSQRGQETQYF. The CDR3 nucleotides are TGTGCCAGTAGCCCATCCCAGCGGGGCCAAGAGACCCAGTACTTC.

V is TRBV5-1 and J is TRBJ2-2, with D possibly TRBD1 on 5 matching bases. CDR1 is SGHRS and CDR2 is YFSETQ in the germline V gene. The CDR3 contains 17 residues. With 4 bases removed from V and 0 bases from J, the gap between germline ends came to 16 bases. This CDR3 reads CASSVSPTASNTGELFF. For the CDR3, the DNA is TGCGCCAGCAGCGTATCGCCGACAGCCTCGAACACCGGGGAGCTGTTTTTT. The variable domain in full, with the rest retrieved from reference TRBV5-1 and TRBJ2-2, is KAGVTQTPRYLIKTRGQQVTLSCSPISGHRSVSWYQQTPGQGLQFLFEYFSETQRNKGNFPGRFSGRQFSNSRSEMNVSTLELGDSALYLCASSVSPTASNTGELFFGEGSRLTVL.

The V call is TRBV5-1, the J call TRBJ1-5; TRBD1 matches at 8 bases. This CDR3 region has 14 residues. Germline CDR1 is SGHRS and CDR2 is YFSETQ. J was trimmed by 5 bases and V by 0 bases; bases with no gene match: 1. This CDR3 is CASSLGTGYQPQHF. The CDR3 DNA sequence: TGCGCCAGCAGCTTGGGGACAGGGTATCAGCCCCAGCATTTT.

The rearrangement uses TRBV6-5 and TRBJ2-2, with D possibly matching TRBD2 (5 bases). Trimming removed 8 bases at V and 2 bases at J, with 15 bases between. CDR1 MNHEY and CDR2 SVGAGI come from the germline V gene. The CDR3 runs 15 residues. In DNA form, the CDR3 reads TGTGCCAGCGGAACACGGGGTCCTAACACCGGGGAGCTGTTTTTT. This translates into CASGTRGPNTGELFF.

The chain joins TRBV4-2 to TRBJ2-1; D is perhaps TRBD1 (6 bases). This CDR3 comprises 17 residues. The germline V gene encodes CDR1 LGHNA and CDR2 YNFKEQ. V was pared by 0 bases and J by 4 bases, with 16 bases between. The CDR3 coding sequence is TGTGCCAGCAGCCAAGAAGGGGGAATTTCCGCTTACAATGAGCAGTTCTTC. Translating gives CASSQEGGISAYNEQFF.

J is TRBJ2-2 and V is TRBV5-1; 7 nucleotides line up with TRBD1. V was clipped by 2 bases and J by 4 bases; unmatched bases: 8. The germline V gene has CDR1 SGHRS and CDR2 YFSETQ. CDR3 length: 16 residues. CDR3 sequence reads: CASSLAPQGVTGELFF. As DNA, the CDR3 is TGCGCCAGCAGCTTAGCACCCCAGGGGGTCACCGGGGAGCTGTTTTTT.

The V call is TRBV9, the J call TRBJ2-1, with D unresolved. This CDR3 has 15 residues. The V end was cut by 1 base, the J end by 8 bases, with 16 bases between. Per germline, CDR1 SGDLS and CDR2 YYNGEE. CDR3 residues: CASSVSFARFDEQFF. The CDR3 nucleotides read TGTGCCAGCAGCGTAAGCTTCGCCCGTTTCGATGAGCAGTTCTTC.

This chain links TRBV6-5 with TRBJ2-6; D is uncertain. V lost 4 bases, J lost 0 bases, and 7 bases lay in between. The CDR3 is 15 amino acids. Germline assignment: CDR1 MNHEY and CDR2 SVGAGI. CDR3 protein: CASSWSYSGANVLTF. CDR3 sequence (DNA): TGTGCCAGCAGTTGGAGCTACTCTGGGGCCAACGTCCTGACTTTC.

The chain couples TRBV27 to TRBJ1-5; 10 nucleotides line up with TRBD1. Germline CDR1 MNHEY, CDR2 SMNVEV (reference sequence). This CDR3 has 14 amino acids. V dropped 6 bases and J dropped 6; count of bases not matched to a gene: 5. In DNA, the CDR3 is TGTGCCAGCAGCCCGGGACAGGGGTCTCAGCCCCAGCATTTT. Translation: CASSPGQGSQPQHF.

This clone has only a few counts. This chain joins TRBV5-8 and TRBJ2-1, with D tentatively TRBD1 (5 bases). The CDR3 is 15 residues long. Germline CDR1 SGHTS, CDR2 YDEGEE. Between the trimmed V and J ends, which lost 0 bases and 5 bases, there was a span of 12 bases. CDR3 DNA: TGTGCCAGCAGCTTGGGGCAGGGCCCCAACAATGAGCAGTTCTTC. Its translation: CASSLGQGPNNEQFF.

The chain is built from TRBV5-5 and TRBJ2-7; 8 nucleotides line up with TRBD2. Germline CDR1 is SGHKS and CDR2 is YYEKEE (reference sequence). The V segment lost 4 bases and the J segment 6 bases; nucleotides outside the gene matches: 15. There are 16 residues in the CDR3. Here the CDR3 DNA reads TGTGCCAGCAGCCCCACCGGGGGGCGGGGGGAAAGCGAGCAGTACGTC. Its protein product is CASSPTGGRGESEQYV.

The chain couples TRBV11-2 to TRBJ2-7; D not resolved. The CDR3 has 14 residues. Trimming cost V 0 bases and J 6 bases, with 12 bases left between them. Per the germline V gene, CDR1 is SGHAT and CDR2 is FQNNGV. In nucleotides, the CDR3 is TGTGCCAGCAGCTTAGAGGGCAGGTTGGGCGAGCAGTACGTC. The encoded protein is CASSLEGRLGEQYV.

The rearrangement joins TRBV5-4 to TRBJ2-5; TRBD2 matches at 8 bases. This CDR3 contains 15 residues. Germline assignment: CDR1 SGHNT and CDR2 YYREEE (reference sequence). Unmatched junction bases numbered 5, after V lost 2 bases and J lost 2 bases. The CDR3 DNA follows: TGTGCCAGCAGCTTAGGGGCTAGCGGGCAAGAGACCCAGTACTTC. Its translation: CASSLGASGQETQYF.

The V call is TRBV18, the J call TRBJ2-6; the match to TRBD1 covers 8 bases. The CDR3 runs 19 residues. The V segment lost 3 bases and the J segment 0 bases; nucleotides outside the gene matches: 10. Per the germline V gene, CDR1 is KGHSH and CDR2 is LQKENI. The CDR3 loop is CASSPSTGDFFSGANVLTF. The DNA for the CDR3 is TGTGCCAGCTCACCCTCGACAGGGGATTTTTTCTCTGGGGCCAACGTCCTGACTTTC.

V is TRBV9 and J is TRBJ1-5, with D possibly being TRBD1 (5 bases). CDR3 length equals 14 residues. Germline CDR1 SGDLS, CDR2 YYNGEE. V lost 2 bases to trimming and J lost 9 bases, with 15 bases between them. CDR3 sequence (DNA): TGTGCCAGCAGCGTCGACACGGACCAGGGGCCCCAGCATTTT. This gives the protein CASSVDTDQGPQHF.